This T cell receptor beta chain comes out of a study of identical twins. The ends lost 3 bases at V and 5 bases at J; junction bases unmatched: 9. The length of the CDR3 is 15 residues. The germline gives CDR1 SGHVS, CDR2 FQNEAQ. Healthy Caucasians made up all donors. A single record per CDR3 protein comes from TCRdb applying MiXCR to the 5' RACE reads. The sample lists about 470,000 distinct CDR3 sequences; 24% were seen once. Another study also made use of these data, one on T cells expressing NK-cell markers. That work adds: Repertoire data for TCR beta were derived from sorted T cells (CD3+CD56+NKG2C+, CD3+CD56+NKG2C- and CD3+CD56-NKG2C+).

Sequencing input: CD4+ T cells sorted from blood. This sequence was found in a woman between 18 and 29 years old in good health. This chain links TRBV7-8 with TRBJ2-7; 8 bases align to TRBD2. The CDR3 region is CASSFQAGVSNEQYF. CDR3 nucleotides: TGTGCCAGCAGCTTTCAAGCGGGAGTATCGAACGAGCAGTACTTC.